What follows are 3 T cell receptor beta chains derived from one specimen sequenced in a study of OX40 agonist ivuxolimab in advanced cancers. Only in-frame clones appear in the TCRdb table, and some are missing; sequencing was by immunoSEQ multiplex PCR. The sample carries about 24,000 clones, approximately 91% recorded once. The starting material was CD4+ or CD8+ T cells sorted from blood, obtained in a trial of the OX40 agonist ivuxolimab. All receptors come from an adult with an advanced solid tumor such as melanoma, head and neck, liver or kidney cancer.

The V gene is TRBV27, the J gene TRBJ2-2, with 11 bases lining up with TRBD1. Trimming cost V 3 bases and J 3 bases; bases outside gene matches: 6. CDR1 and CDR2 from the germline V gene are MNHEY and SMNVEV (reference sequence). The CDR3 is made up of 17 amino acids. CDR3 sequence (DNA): TGTGCCAGCAGTTTTCCTCCGGGACAGGGGGACACCGGGGAGCTGTTTTTT. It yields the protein CASSFPPGQGDTGELFF.

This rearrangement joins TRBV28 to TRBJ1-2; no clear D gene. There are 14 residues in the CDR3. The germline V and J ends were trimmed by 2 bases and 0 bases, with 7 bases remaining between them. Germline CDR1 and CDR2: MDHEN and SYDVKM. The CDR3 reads CASSLTASNYGYTF. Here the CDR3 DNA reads TGTGCCAGCAGTTTAACGGCCTCTAACTATGGCTACACCTTC.

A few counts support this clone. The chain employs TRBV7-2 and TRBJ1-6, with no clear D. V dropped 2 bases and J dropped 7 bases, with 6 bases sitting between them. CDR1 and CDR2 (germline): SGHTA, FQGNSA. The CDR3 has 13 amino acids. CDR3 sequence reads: CASSLTTNSPLHF. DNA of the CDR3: TGTGCCAGCAGCTTAACGACCAATTCACCCCTCCACTTT.